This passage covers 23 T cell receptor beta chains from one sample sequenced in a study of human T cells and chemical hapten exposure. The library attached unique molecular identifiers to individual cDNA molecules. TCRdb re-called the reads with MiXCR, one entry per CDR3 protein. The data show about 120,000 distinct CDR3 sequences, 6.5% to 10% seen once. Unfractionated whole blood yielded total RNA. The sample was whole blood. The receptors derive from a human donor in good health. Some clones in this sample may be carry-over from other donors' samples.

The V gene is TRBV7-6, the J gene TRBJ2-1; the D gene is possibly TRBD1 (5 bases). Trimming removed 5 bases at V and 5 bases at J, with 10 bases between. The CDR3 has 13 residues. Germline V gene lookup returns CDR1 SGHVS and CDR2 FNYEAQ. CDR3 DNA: TGTGCCAGCAGCCAGACAGCCGACAATGAGCAGTTCTTC. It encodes CASSQTADNEQFF.

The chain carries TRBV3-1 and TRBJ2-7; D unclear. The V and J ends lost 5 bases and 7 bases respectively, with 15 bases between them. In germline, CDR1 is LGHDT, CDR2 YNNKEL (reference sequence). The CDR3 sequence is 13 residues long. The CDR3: CASSNGPPGEQYF. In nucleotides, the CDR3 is TGTGCCAGCAGCAATGGACCGCCCGGGGAGCAGTACTTC.

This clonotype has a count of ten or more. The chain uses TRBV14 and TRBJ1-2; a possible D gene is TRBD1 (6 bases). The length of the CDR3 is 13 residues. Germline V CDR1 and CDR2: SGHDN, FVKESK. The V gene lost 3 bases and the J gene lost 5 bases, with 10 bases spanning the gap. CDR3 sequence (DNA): TGTGCCAGCAGCCAGCGGACAGCTTATGGCTACACCTTC. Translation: CASSQRTAYGYTF.

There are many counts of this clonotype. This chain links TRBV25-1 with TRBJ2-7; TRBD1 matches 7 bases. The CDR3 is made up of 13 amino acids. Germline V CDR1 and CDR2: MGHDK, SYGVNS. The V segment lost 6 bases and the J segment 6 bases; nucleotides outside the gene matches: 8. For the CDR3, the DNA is TGTGCCAGCAGGGGCCCAGGGGGAAGCGAGCAGTACTTC. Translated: CASRGPGGSEQYF.

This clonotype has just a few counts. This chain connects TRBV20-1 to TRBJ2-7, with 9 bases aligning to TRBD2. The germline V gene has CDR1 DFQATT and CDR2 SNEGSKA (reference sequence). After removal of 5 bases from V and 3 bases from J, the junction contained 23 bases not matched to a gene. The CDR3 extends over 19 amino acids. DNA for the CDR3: TGCAGTGCTTCAAGGACTAGCGAACCTAAACACGGGGTTAACTACGAGCAGTACTTC. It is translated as CSASRTSEPKHGVNYEQYF.

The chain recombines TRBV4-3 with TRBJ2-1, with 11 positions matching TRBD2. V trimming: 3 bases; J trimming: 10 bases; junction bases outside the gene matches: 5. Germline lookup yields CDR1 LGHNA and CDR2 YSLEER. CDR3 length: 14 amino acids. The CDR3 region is CASSQTRTSGEQFF. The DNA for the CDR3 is TGCGCCAGCAGCCAGACCCGGACTAGCGGGGAGCAGTTCTTC.

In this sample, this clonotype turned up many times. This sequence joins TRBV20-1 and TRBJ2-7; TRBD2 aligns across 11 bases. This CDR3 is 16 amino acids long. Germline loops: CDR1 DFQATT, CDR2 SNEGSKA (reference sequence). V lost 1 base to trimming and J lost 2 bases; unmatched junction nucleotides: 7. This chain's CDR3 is CSARARTSGPTYEQYF. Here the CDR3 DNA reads TGCAGTGCTAGAGCGCGGACTAGCGGGCCGACCTACGAGCAGTACTTC.

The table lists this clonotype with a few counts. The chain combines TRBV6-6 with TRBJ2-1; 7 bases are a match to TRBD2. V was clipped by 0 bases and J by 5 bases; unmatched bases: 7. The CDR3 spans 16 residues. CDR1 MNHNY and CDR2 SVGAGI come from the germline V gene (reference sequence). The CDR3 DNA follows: TGTGCCAGCAGTTACTCGTGGGAGGGCCGGGACAATGAGCAGTTCTTC. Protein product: CASSYSWEGRDNEQFF.

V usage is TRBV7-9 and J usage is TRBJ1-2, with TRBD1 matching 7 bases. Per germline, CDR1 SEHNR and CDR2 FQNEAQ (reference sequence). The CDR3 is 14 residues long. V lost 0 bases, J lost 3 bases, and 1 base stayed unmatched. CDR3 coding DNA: TGTGCCAGCAGCTTAGCTGGGACAGACTATGGCTACACCTTC. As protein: CASSLAGTDYGYTF.

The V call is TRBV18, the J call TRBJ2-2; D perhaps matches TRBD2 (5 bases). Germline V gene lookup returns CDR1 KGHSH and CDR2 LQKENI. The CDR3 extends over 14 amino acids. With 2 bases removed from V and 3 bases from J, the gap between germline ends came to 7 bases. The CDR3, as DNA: TGTGCCAGCTCACCAACCGGGGACACCGGGGAGCTGTTTTTT. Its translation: CASSPTGDTGELFF.

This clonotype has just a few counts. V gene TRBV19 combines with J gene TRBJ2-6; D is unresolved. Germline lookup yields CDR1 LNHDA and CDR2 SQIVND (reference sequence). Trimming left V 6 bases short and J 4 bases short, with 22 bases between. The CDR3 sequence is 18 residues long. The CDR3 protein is CASSVARAQPAGANVLTF. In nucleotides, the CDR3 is TGTGCCAGTAGCGTCGCCCGGGCGCAGCCCGCCGGGGCCAACGTCCTGACTTTC.

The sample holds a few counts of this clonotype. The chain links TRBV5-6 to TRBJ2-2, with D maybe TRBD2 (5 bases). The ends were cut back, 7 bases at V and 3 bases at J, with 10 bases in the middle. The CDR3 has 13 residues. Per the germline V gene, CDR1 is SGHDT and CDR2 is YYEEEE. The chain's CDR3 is CASAPEDTGELFF. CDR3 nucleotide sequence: TGTGCCAGCGCCCCGGAGGACACCGGGGAGCTGTTTTTT.

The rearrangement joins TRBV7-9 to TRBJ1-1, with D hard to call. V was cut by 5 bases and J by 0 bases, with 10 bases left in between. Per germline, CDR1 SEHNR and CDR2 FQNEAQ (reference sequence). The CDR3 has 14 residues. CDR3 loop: CASSRYTVNTEAFF. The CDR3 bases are TGTGCCAGCAGCCGATACACGGTGAACACTGAAGCTTTCTTT.

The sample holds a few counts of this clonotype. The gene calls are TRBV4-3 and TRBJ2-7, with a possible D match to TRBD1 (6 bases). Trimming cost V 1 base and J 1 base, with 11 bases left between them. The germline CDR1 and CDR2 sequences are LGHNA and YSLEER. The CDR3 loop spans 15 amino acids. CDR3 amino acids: CASSQGPRGSYEQYF. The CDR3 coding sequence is TGCGCCAGCAGCCAAGGCCCCAGGGGATCCTACGAGCAGTACTTC.

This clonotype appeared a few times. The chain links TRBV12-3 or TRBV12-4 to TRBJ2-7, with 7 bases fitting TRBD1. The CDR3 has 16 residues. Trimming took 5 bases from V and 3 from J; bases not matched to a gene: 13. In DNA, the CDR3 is TGTGCCAGCAGTGAACTAGACAGGGCAGCGTTCTACGAGCAGTACTTC. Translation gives CASSELDRAAFYEQYF.

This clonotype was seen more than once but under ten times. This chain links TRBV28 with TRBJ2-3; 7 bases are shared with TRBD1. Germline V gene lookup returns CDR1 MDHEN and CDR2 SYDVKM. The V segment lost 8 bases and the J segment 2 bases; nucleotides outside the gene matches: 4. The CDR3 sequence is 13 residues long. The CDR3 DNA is TGTGCCAGCCATGGGACAGCCACAGATACGCAGTATTTT. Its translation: CASHGTATDTQYF.

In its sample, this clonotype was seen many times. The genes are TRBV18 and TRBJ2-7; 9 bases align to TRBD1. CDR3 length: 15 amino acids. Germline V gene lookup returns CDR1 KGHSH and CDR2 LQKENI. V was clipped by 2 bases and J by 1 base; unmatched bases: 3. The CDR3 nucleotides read TGTGCCAGCTCACCAGGGGGACAGGGTTCCTACGAGCAGTACTTC. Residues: CASSPGGQGSYEQYF.

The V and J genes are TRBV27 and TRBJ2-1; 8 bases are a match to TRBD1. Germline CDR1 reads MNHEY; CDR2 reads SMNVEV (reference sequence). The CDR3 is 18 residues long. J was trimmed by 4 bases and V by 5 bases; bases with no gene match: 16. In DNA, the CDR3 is TGTGCCAGCAGTCCGACAGGGGCCCGAGCGAACATATACAATGAGCAGTTCTTC. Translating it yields CASSPTGARANIYNEQFF.

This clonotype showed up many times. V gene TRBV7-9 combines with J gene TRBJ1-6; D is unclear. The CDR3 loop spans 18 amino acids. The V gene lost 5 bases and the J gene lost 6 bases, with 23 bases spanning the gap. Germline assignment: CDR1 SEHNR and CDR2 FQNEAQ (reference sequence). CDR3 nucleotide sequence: TGTGCCAGCAGCAAGATTCCCACGGGTATCAGGACTAATTCACCCCTCCACTTT. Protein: CASSKIPTGIRTNSPLHF.

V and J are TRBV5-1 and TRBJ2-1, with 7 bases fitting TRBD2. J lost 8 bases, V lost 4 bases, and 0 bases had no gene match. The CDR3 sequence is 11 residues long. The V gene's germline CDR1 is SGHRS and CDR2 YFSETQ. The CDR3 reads CASSRGDEQFF. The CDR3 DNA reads TGCGCCAGCAGCCGGGGGGATGAGCAGTTCTTC. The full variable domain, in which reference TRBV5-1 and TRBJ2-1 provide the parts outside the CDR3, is KAGVTQTPRYLIKTRGQQVTLSCSPISGHRSVSWYQQTPGQGLQFLFEYFSETQRNKGNFPGRFSGRQFSNSRSEMNVSTLELGDSALYLCASSRGDEQFFGPGTRLTVL.

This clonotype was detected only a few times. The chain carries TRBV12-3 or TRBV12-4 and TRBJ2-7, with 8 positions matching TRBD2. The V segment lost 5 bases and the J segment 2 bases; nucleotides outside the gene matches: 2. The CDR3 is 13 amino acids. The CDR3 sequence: CASSPGGTYEQYF. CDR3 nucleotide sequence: TGTGCCAGCAGTCCGGGGGGGACCTACGAGCAGTACTTC.

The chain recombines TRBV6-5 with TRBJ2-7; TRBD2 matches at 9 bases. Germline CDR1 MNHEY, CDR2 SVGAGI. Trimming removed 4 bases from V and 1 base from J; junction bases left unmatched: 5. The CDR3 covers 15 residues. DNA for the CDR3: TGTGCCAGCAGTTCCCGACTAGCGGAGTCCTACGAGCAGTACTTC. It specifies CASSSRLAESYEQYF.

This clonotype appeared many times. The CDR3 loop reads CASSQENPVSYGYTF. In nucleotides, the CDR3 is TGTGCCAGCAGCCAAGAGAACCCAGTCTCCTATGGCTACACCTTC. V gene TRBV4-2 combines with J gene TRBJ1-2; D not certain. Germline V gene lookup returns CDR1 LGHNA and CDR2 YNFKEQ. The CDR3 contains 15 residues. The V gene lost 0 bases and the J gene lost 4 bases, with 12 bases spanning the gap.